The 32 T cell receptor beta chains below were found in one sample sequenced in a study of cytomegalovirus exposure and HLA in healthy donors. In the PCR, 60 Vbeta and 13 Jbeta primers were used. Generated by immunoSEQ multiplex PCR, the TCRdb table keeps only in-frame clones and is missing some. Here the sample spans some 120,000 clones, roughly 82% being singletons. Sequenced material: PBMCs. These receptors originate from a man aged 40-50 years in good health and CMV-seropositive.

The rearrangement joins TRBV5-1 to TRBJ2-5; TRBD2 matches at 11 bases. V shed 4 bases, J shed 4 bases, and the junction held 3 bases outside the gene matches. The CDR3 totals 14 residues. Germline CDR1 is SGHRS and CDR2 is YFSETQ. CDR3 sequence (DNA): TGCGCCAGCAGCCCTGGGACTAGCGGAGAGACCCAGTACTTC. Amino acid sequence: CASSPGTSGETQYF.

This chain joins TRBV18 and TRBJ2-1; perhaps TRBD1 as D (5 bases). Per germline, CDR1 KGHSH and CDR2 LQKENI. This CDR3 contains 15 residues. Trimming removed 3 bases from V and 4 bases from J, with 13 bases in between. The CDR3 here is CASSPGQNSYNEQFF. The CDR3 DNA sequence: TGTGCCAGCTCACCGGGGCAGAACTCTTACAATGAGCAGTTCTTC.

The chain couples TRBV4-1 to TRBJ1-2; D not resolved. Germline V lookup: CDR1 MGHRA, CDR2 YSYEKL. The CDR3 is 15 residues long. Trimming removed 2 bases from V and 9 bases from J, with 19 bases in between. This CDR3 reads CASSQFEEGTRSYTF. DNA for the CDR3: TGCGCCAGCAGCCAATTCGAGGAGGGAACGAGGAGCTACACCTTC.

This chain uses TRBV11-2 with TRBJ2-7; 7 bases agree with TRBD2. Looked up from germline, CDR1 is SGHAT and CDR2 is FQNNGV. The CDR3 loop spans 12 amino acids. Unmatched junction bases numbered 3, after V lost 7 bases and J lost 3 bases. CDR3 nucleotide sequence: TGTGCCAGCATCGGGGGGAACTACGAGCAGTACTTC. Amino acids: CASIGGNYEQYF.

The J gene is TRBJ1-3, the V gene TRBV6-1; 7 nucleotides line up with TRBD1. This CDR3 is 13 amino acids long. CDR1 and CDR2 (germline): MNHNS, SASEGT. Germline trimming cut 7 bases from V and 8 bases from J; bases unmatched to any gene: 8. CDR3 bases: TGTGCCAGCAAGTTGGGGACAGTGGACACCATATATTTT. This codes for CASKLGTVDTIYF.

The V and J genes are TRBV6-4 and TRBJ2-5; 9 nucleotides align to TRBD1. CDR3 length: 13 residues. In germline, CDR1 is MRHNA, CDR2 SNTAGT. The V and J ends lost 3 bases and 11 bases, in that order; junction bases with no gene match: 7. In DNA form, the CDR3 reads TGTGCCAGCAGTGAAGGGACAGGGCTGCGGCAGTACTTC. Translating gives CASSEGTGLRQYF.

The V and J genes are TRBV7-3 and TRBJ2-3; TRBD2 matches at 8 bases. V was pared by 6 bases and J by 0 bases, with 8 bases of the junction left unmatched. CDR1 SGHTA and CDR2 FQGTGA come from the germline V gene. The CDR3 length is 16 residues. The CDR3 DNA sequence: TGTGCCAGCAGTCAATTAGCGGGGCTCAGCACAGATACGCAGTATTTT. Protein: CASSQLAGLSTDTQYF.

Regarding this clone: This sample includes further DNA sequences coding for the same CDR3. The CDR3 DNA is TGTGCCAGCAGCTTAGGACAGAACACTGAAGCTTTCTTT. Amino acid sequence: CASSLGQNTEAFF. The V call is TRBV7-3, the J call TRBJ1-1, with D maybe TRBD1 (5 bases). Trimming took 2 bases from V and 1 from J, leaving 5 bases between them. Germline CDR1 SGHTA, CDR2 FQGTGA. The CDR3 loop spans 13 amino acids. Complete variable domain (other parts from reference TRBV7-3 and TRBJ1-1): GAGVSQTPSNKVTEKGKYVELRCDPISGHTALYWYRQSLGQGPEFLIYFQGTGAADDSGLPNDRFFAVRPEGSVSTLKIQRTERGDSAVYLCASSLGQNTEAFFGQGTRLTVV.

The chain joins TRBV6-5 to TRBJ1-5; 8 nucleotides match TRBD1. Germline V lookup: CDR1 MNHEY, CDR2 SVGAGI. The CDR3 contains 15 residues. J was trimmed by 1 base and V by 8 bases; bases with no gene match: 7. CDR3 nucleotides: TGTGCCAGCTCCGTGACAGGGGCGAGCAATCAGCCCCAGCATTTT. Translating it yields CASSVTGASNQPQHF.

V and J are TRBV27 and TRBJ2-7; tentatively, D is TRBD1 (5 bases). There are 15 residues in the CDR3. V was trimmed by 3 bases and J by 0 bases, leaving 12 bases between them. In germline, CDR1 is MNHEY, CDR2 SMNVEV (reference sequence). The CDR3 here is CASSLSRASSYEQYF. DNA for the CDR3: TGTGCCAGCAGTTTGTCCAGGGCCAGCTCCTACGAGCAGTACTTC.

This clone was recorded a few times. The chain couples TRBV19 to TRBJ2-3; D possibly corresponds to TRBD2 (6 bases). The CDR3 runs 15 residues. The germline CDR1 and CDR2 sequences are LNHDA and SQIVND (reference sequence). The V end was cut by 4 bases, the J end by 5 bases, with 16 bases between. Here the CDR3 reads CASSTQGGRGDTQYF. In nucleotides, the CDR3 is TGTGCCAGTAGTACCCAGGGCGGGCGGGGAGATACGCAGTATTTT. The full variable domain, rest sourced from reference TRBV19 and TRBJ2-3, is DGGITQSPKYLFRKEGQNVTLSCEQNLNHDAMYWYRQDPGQGLRLIYYSQIVNDFQKGDIAEGYSVSREKKESFPLTVTSAQKNPTAFYLCASSTQGGRGDTQYFGPGTRLTVL.

CDR3 region: CASSAGQYIQYF. CDR3 bases: TGTGCCAGCAGTGCGGGACAGTACATTCAGTACTTC. This sequence joins TRBV6-5 and TRBJ2-4, with a weak D call TRBD1 (7 bases). The V end was cut by 5 bases, the J end by 8 bases, with 10 bases between. The CDR3 length is 12 residues. The V gene's germline CDR1 is MNHEY and CDR2 SVGAGI.

The J gene is TRBJ1-2, the V gene TRBV11-3, with 7 bases that match TRBD1. V trimming: 5 bases; J trimming: 6 bases; junction bases outside the gene matches: 21. CDR3 length: 18 amino acids. The germline V gene encodes CDR1 SGHNT and CDR2 YENEEA. The CDR3, as DNA: TGTGCCAGCAGCACCCCGAGCTTATTGGCAGGGGGAAAAGATGGCTACACCTTC. It is translated as CASSTPSLLAGGKDGYTF. The variable domain in full, with the rest retrieved from reference TRBV11-3 and TRBJ1-2, is EAGVVQSPRYKIIEKKQPVAFWCNPISGHNTLYWYLQNLGQGPELLIRYENEEAVDDSQLPKDRFSAERLKGVDSTLKIQPAELGDSAVYLCASSTPSLLAGGKDGYTFGSGTRLTVV.

A few counts support this clone. This chain uses TRBV19 with TRBJ1-5, with 11 bases aligning to TRBD1. V gave up 6 bases and J gave up 4 bases; unmatched junction bases: 8. CDR1 and CDR2 (germline): LNHDA, SQIVND (reference sequence). The CDR3 consists of 16 residues. The CDR3 region is CASRISGQGENQPQHF. The CDR3 nucleotides are TGTGCCAGTAGAATTTCGGGACAGGGGGAGAATCAGCCCCAGCATTTT. The full variable domain, in which reference TRBV19 and TRBJ1-5 provide the parts outside the CDR3, is DGGITQSPKYLFRKEGQNVTLSCEQNLNHDAMYWYRQDPGQGLRLIYYSQIVNDFQKGDIAEGYSVSREKKESFPLTVTSAQKNPTAFYLCASRISGQGENQPQHFGDGTRLSIL.

This chain joins TRBV28 and TRBJ2-7; no reliable D call. V was clipped by 6 bases and J by 5 bases, with 11 bases between them. The germline gives CDR1 MDHEN, CDR2 SYDVKM. The CDR3 contains 12 residues. DNA of the CDR3: TGTGCCAGCAGCCGGTACCCCGACGAGCAGTACTTC. Translation gives CASSRYPDEQYF.

The CDR3 DNA is TGTGCCAGCAGCAAAGGGGGAGGGGGTAGGGGTTCTGACTATGGCTACACCTTC. As protein: CASSKGGGGRGSDYGYTF. The J gene is TRBJ1-2, the V gene TRBV27; maybe TRBD1 (6 bases). Trimming removed 6 bases from V and 3 bases from J, with 26 bases in between. There are 18 residues in the CDR3. CDR1 and CDR2 from the germline V gene are MNHEY and SMNVEV (reference sequence).

The chain combines TRBV6-5 with TRBJ1-2; TRBD1 is a possible D gene (6 bases). Trimming stripped 2 bases from V and 6 bases from J, with 16 bases between. Germline V gene sequence: CDR1 MNHEY, CDR2 SVGAGI. This CDR3 has 15 amino acids. CDR3 loop: CASSYDPRGGNGYTF. DNA for the CDR3: TGTGCCAGCAGTTACGACCCACGGGGGGGCAATGGCTACACCTTC.

This clone was observed a single time. This chain links TRBV2 with TRBJ1-2, with 8 bases identical to TRBD1. V lost 7 bases to trimming and J lost 4 bases; unmatched junction nucleotides: 14. The CDR3 sequence is 16 residues long. CDR1 and CDR2 from the germline V gene are SNHLY and FYNNEI. CDR3 DNA: TGTGCCAGCACTCATACTAGGACAGGGCCGGGCTATGGCTACACCTTC. Translation: CASTHTRTGPGYGYTF. The variable domain in full, completed from reference TRBV2 and TRBJ1-2, reads EPEVTQTPSHQVTQMGQEVILRCVPISNHLYFYWYRQILGQKVEFLVSFYNNEISEKSEIFDDQFSVERPDGSNFTLKIRSTKLEDSAMYFCASTHTRTGPGYGYTFGSGTRLTVV.

The chain recombines TRBV5-1 with TRBJ2-2; 7 bases are shared with TRBD1. This CDR3 comprises 15 residues. With 7 bases clipped from V and 0 bases from J, the junction kept 6 bases outside the gene matches. Germline loops: CDR1 SGHRS, CDR2 YFSETQ. The DNA for the CDR3 is TGCGCCAGCGACGACAGGGACACGAACACCGGGGAGCTGTTTTTT. Its protein product is CASDDRDTNTGELFF.

About this clone itself: Distinct nucleotide sequences in the sample also encode this CDR3. The V and J genes are TRBV28 and TRBJ2-7; D is possibly TRBD2 (6 bases). CDR1 and CDR2 (germline): MDHEN, SYDVKM. V lost 6 bases, J lost 3 bases, and 9 bases lay in between. This CDR3 has 12 residues. The CDR3, as DNA: TGTGCCAGCAGCTGGGGGGTCTACGAGCAGTACTTC. Its protein product is CASSWGVYEQYF.

V usage is TRBV2 and J usage is TRBJ1-4; D is undetermined. The CDR3 runs to 15 residues. V lost 8 bases, J lost 0 bases, and 13 bases lay in between. Germline V gene sequence: CDR1 SNHLY, CDR2 FYNNEI. CDR3: CASARDGATNEKLFF. The DNA of the CDR3 is TGTGCCAGCGCCAGAGACGGGGCAACTAATGAAAAACTGTTTTTT.

This clone turned up a few times. The chain carries TRBV6-5 and TRBJ2-3; 7 bases line up with TRBD2. Germline lookup yields CDR1 MNHEY and CDR2 SVGAGI. After removal of 2 bases from V and 2 bases from J, the junction contained 1 base not matched to a gene. The CDR3 has 14 amino acids. The CDR3 DNA is TGTGCCAGCAGTTACGGGACTACCACAGATACGCAGTATTTT. Its protein is CASSYGTTTDTQYF.

The chain links TRBV4-1 to TRBJ2-2, with 9 nucleotides matching TRBD1. This CDR3 is 17 amino acids long. Germline V CDR1 and CDR2: MGHRA, YSYEKL. V dropped 3 bases and J dropped 6; count of bases not matched to a gene: 11. CDR3 residues: CASSQKPGTGMSGELFF. DNA for the CDR3: TGCGCCAGCAGCCAGAAACCCGGGACAGGGATGTCCGGGGAGCTGTTTTTT.

This rearrangement joins TRBV2 to TRBJ1-2, with D possibly being TRBD1 (5 bases). Per the germline V gene, CDR1 is SNHLY and CDR2 is FYNNEI. V lost 2 bases, J lost 3 bases, and 13 bases lay in between. The CDR3 covers 15 residues. The CDR3 region has the DNA TGTGCCAGCAGTGAAATGGCCAGGGACTACTATGGCTACACCTTC. As protein: CASSEMARDYYGYTF.

The chain joins TRBV27 to TRBJ1-2, with D uncertain. The CDR3 sequence is 13 residues long. V gave up 2 bases and J gave up 7 bases, with 11 bases separating them. Germline lookup yields CDR1 MNHEY and CDR2 SMNVEV (reference sequence). The CDR3 loop is CASSLQPTGGYTF. CDR3 DNA: TGTGCCAGCAGTTTACAGCCGACGGGTGGCTACACCTTC.

Here the CDR3 reads CASSSSTTGENEQFF. The CDR3 DNA follows: TGTGCCAGCAGCTCATCCACGACAGGGGAAAATGAGCAGTTCTTC. The chain links TRBV7-3 to TRBJ2-1; 8 positions agree with TRBD1. This CDR3 is built from 15 residues. Germline loops: CDR1 SGHTA, CDR2 FQGTGA. The ends lost 4 bases at V and 7 bases at J; junction bases unmatched: 9.

The chain combines TRBV18 with TRBJ2-5; 7 nucleotides line up with TRBD2. Germline CDR1 reads KGHSH; CDR2 reads LQKENI. The CDR3 runs 13 residues. V lost 5 bases, J lost 3 bases, and 3 bases stayed unmatched. The CDR3 here is CASSIREEETQYF. The CDR3 nucleotides read TGTGCCAGCTCAATCCGGGAGGAAGAGACCCAGTACTTC.

This chain links TRBV20-1 with TRBJ2-5, with D perhaps TRBD1 (5 bases). With 7 bases removed from V and 2 bases from J, the gap between germline ends came to 8 bases. CDR1 is DFQATT and CDR2 is SNEGSKA in the germline V gene (reference sequence). This CDR3 is built from 11 residues. The CDR3 here is CSGTPQETQYF. DNA of the CDR3: TGCAGTGGGACACCACAAGAGACCCAGTACTTC.

This chain connects TRBV28 to TRBJ2-3, with D perhaps matching TRBD1 (5 bases). V shed 5 bases and J shed 1 base, with 19 bases lying between them. The CDR3 runs to 17 residues. Germline CDR1 MDHEN, CDR2 SYDVKM. CDR3 amino acids: CASSPQKKGAGTDTQYF. CDR3 DNA: TGTGCCAGCAGTCCCCAAAAAAAAGGGGCCGGCACAGATACGCAGTATTTT.

This rearrangement joins TRBV7-6 to TRBJ2-5; 8 positions agree with TRBD1. Germline-derived CDR1 and CDR2 are SGHVS and FNYEAQ. V dropped 3 bases and J dropped 4; count of bases not matched to a gene: 7. The CDR3 length is 15 residues. The CDR3 DNA is TGTGCCAGCAGCTTTTCCGGACAGGGCCGAGAGACCCAGTACTTC. Translated, it gives CASSFSGQGRETQYF.

The chain joins TRBV7-8 to TRBJ2-2; D remains ambiguous. V was shortened by 1 base and J by 0 bases, with 9 bases between the two germline ends. Germline V gene data show CDR1 as SGHVS and CDR2 as FQNEAQ. CDR3 length: 16 residues. The CDR3 protein is CASSLETLTNTGELFF. The CDR3 region has the DNA TGTGCCAGCAGCTTAGAGACATTGACGAACACCGGGGAGCTGTTTTTT.

This chain uses TRBV27 with TRBJ2-5; 7 bases align to TRBD2. CDR3 length equals 15 residues. CDR1 is MNHEY and CDR2 is SMNVEV in the germline V gene (reference sequence). Losses at the gene ends were 1 base for V and 3 bases for J; bases not matched to a gene: 5. CDR3 loop: CASSLFGLAEETQYF. CDR3 nucleotides: TGTGCCAGCAGTTTATTTGGGCTAGCGGAAGAGACCCAGTACTTC.